This T cell receptor (beta chain) emerged from a study of T cell responses to AZD1222 COVID-19 vaccine. Study-wide findings and caveats: With two AZD1222 doses given, Spike-specific TCR breadth and depth both rose. The repertoires were collected only after the peak T cell response. It should be noted that donors were predominantly white British and more often female, and clonal diversity was possibly underestimated. Baseline seropositives among AZD1222 recipients totaled only six or seven.

Notes on this clone: Its cognate antigen is unknown.

Generated by immunoSEQ multiplex PCR, the TCRdb table keeps only in-frame clones and is missing some. The profile shows more than 85,000 clones, roughly 87% of them singletons. The sequence was collected from an adult in good health. Here the sequenced sample was peripheral blood, taken on day 0 of AZD1222 vaccination.

CDR3 amino acids: CASSLKEDTEAFF. The CDR3 region has the DNA TGCGCCAGCAGCTTGAAGGAAGACACTGAAGCTTTCTTT. The J gene is TRBJ1-1, the V gene TRBV5-1; no definite D call. Per germline, CDR1 SGHRS and CDR2 YFSETQ. The CDR3 is 13 residues long. V was shortened by 1 base and J by 3 bases, with 7 bases between the two germline ends.